The clone carrying this T cell receptor (beta chain) occurred once. The antigen remains undetermined. Germline and junction disagree at one end, which may indicate a read error. This sample was included in a study of immune evolution from preneoplasia to lung adenocarcinoma. Germline CDR1 MDHEN, CDR2 SYDVKM. CDR3 size: 13 residues. Whole-study findings and limits: Later-stage lesions seemingly showed higher T cell density and diversity than normal lung.

Clones were sequenced by immunoSEQ multiplex PCR, and TCRdb holds only the in-frame ones, with some missing. Of over 7,000 clones in the sample, more than 75% were seen once. Sequencing was carried out using FFPE adjacent normal lung tissue. This chain links TRBV28 with TRBJ1-2; D not certain. The receptor was isolated from a person aged 70 to 80 with lung adenocarcinoma. The CDR3 DNA follows: TGTGCCAGCAGTCGGGGATTCGGGTATGGCCACACCTTC. Encoded protein: CASSRGFGYGHTF.